The rows below give T cell receptor beta chains drawn from one sample of a study of molecular identifiers for immune sequencing clone quantification. TCRdb ran MiXCR on the PCR reads and lists one entry per CDR3 protein. The table includes approximately 500,000 distinct CDR3 sequences, about 25% detected once. The sequenced sample was naive CD8+ T cells from blood, with Jurkat cell RNA spiked in. Receptors originate from a human donor in good health. Some libraries in this study had Jurkat cell RNA spiked in. CDR3s include the opening cysteine and the closing phenylalanine or tryptophan. Fields, in order: J gene, D gene, clone size, V gene, CDR3 DNA, CDR3 protein. A D gene is named only where the DNA matches it firmly. The size entry is marked missing in some rows and otherwise reads once, few, many or a size class.

>TRBJ1-1|-|few|TRBV28
TGTGCCAGCAGCGGTGTGAACACTGAAGCTTTCTTT
CASSGVNTEAFF
>TRBJ1-1|-|-|TRBV4-1
TGCGCCAGCAGCCAAGGGGGTGCGTTGAACACTGAAGCTTTCTTT
CASSQGGALNTEAFF
>TRBJ2-7|TRBD1|-|TRBV30
TGTGCCTGGAGTGTACATCCAGGGGGCATTTACGAGCAGTACTTC
CAWSVHPGGIYEQYF
>TRBJ2-7|-|-|TRBV5-8
TGTGCCAGCTACTTTGGCGGCTACGAGCAGTACTTC
CASYFGGYEQYF
>TRBJ1-1|-|few|TRBV13
TGTGCCAGCAGCTTAGGCCTTACGGGCGGTGAAGCTTTCTTT
CASSLGLTGGEAFF
>TRBJ2-1|TRBD2|few|TRBV14
TGTGCCAGCAGCCAAGTTAGCGGGGGTTACAATGAGCAGTTCTTC
CASSQVSGGYNEQFF
>TRBJ2-4|TRBD1|many|TRBV29-1
TGCAGCGTTGAAGGTGGACAGGGACCACTAAAAAACATTCAGTACTTC
CSVEGGQGPLKNIQYF
>TRBJ2-7|-|many|TRBV5-1
TGCGCCAGCAGCTTATCAGGGCTCCCTTACGAGCAGTACTTC
CASSLSGLPYEQYF
>TRBJ1-1|-|many|TRBV9
TGTGCCAGCAGCGTAGGACAACAGGGCTACACTGAAGCTTTCTTT
CASSVGQQGYTEAFF
>TRBJ2-1|TRBD2|-|TRBV7-2
TGTGCCAGCAGCTCCCGACTAGCGGGGGGGGGTGATGAGCAGTTCTTC
CASSSRLAGGGDEQFF
>TRBJ1-4|-|-|TRBV7-6
TGTGCCAGCAGCTTAACGTTACGGGACGAGGAAAAACTGTTTTTT
CASSLTLRDEEKLFF
>TRBJ2-2|-|many|TRBV9
TGTGCCAGCAGCGTACTTTCTACGTCCGGGGAGCTGTTTTTT
CASSVLSTSGELFF
>TRBJ1-1|-|-|TRBV27
TGTGCCAGCAGTTTAGGGGGAACAGGCACTGAAGCTTTCTTT
CASSLGGTGTEAFF
>TRBJ1-1|-|few|TRBV7-9
TGTGCCAGCACCCCGGGGACGAGAGCTTTCTTT
CASTPGTRAFF
>TRBJ2-5|-|few|TRBV7-9
TGTGCCAGCAGCTCAGACGCGGGGTTCCGAGAGACCCAGTACTTC
CASSSDAGFRETQYF